The next 20 T cell receptor beta chains were all read from a single sample in a study of blood T cell repertoires in COVID-19. Sequencing used immunoSEQ multiplex PCR; TCRdb keeps in-frame clones, though not all of them. This sample has some 82,000 clones, with 90% to 95% found just once. The sample was peripheral blood. The receptors were gathered from a woman between 45 and 65 years old in a cohort sampled during active COVID-19.

The rearrangement joins TRBV7-3 to TRBJ2-3; D might be TRBD1 (5 bases). Looked up from germline, CDR1 is SGHTA and CDR2 is FQGTGA. This CDR3 region has 13 residues. Deletions cut 0 bases from V and 8 bases from J, with 9 bases between. The CDR3 coding sequence is TGTGCCAGCAGCTTAACGGGGCCGGGTACGCAGTATTTT. Its translation: CASSLTGPGTQYF.

This chain joins TRBV7-9 and TRBJ2-1, with D possibly TRBD1 on 6 matching bases. This CDR3 has 12 residues. Per germline, CDR1 SEHNR and CDR2 FQNEAQ (reference sequence). The V end was cut by 5 bases, the J end by 8 bases, with 10 bases between. The DNA for the CDR3 is TGTGCCAGCAGCCCACAGGGCTATGAGCAGTTCTTC. This sequence encodes CASSPQGYEQFF.

The CDR3 bases are TGTGCCAGCAGCAAGTCCGACAGGTCCACTAGCACAGATACGCAGTATTTT. Translating it yields CASSKSDRSTSTDTQYF. The J gene is TRBJ2-3, the V gene TRBV11-2, with D possibly matching TRBD1 (6 bases). Germline V gene data show CDR1 as SGHAT and CDR2 as FQNNGV. The CDR3 length is 17 residues. Trimming pared 5 bases from V and 0 bases from J, leaving 18 bases between.

The chain couples TRBV29-1 to TRBJ2-5; 14 bases are shared with TRBD2. V dropped 7 bases and J dropped 3; count of bases not matched to a gene: 16. This CDR3 contains 18 residues. In germline, CDR1 is SQVTM, CDR2 ANQGSEA. This CDR3 is CSAAPGLAGVGGKETQYF. The DNA for the CDR3 is TGCAGCGCCGCTCCGGGACTAGCGGGAGTGGGGGGAAAAGAGACCCAGTACTTC.

As concerns this clone: The sample carries other DNA sequences with the same CDR3. The rearrangement joins TRBV5-1 to TRBJ2-1, with TRBD1 as a possible D gene (6 bases). The CDR3 contains 15 residues. The V and J ends lost 0 bases and 0 bases respectively, with 7 bases between them. From germline, CDR1 is SGHRS and CDR2 YFSETQ. CDR3 amino acids: CASSLADSSYNEQFF. In nucleotides, the CDR3 is TGCGCCAGCAGCTTGGCGGACAGCTCCTACAATGAGCAGTTCTTC.

The chain uses TRBV29-1 and TRBJ2-1, with 9 bases matching TRBD2. Germline V gene sequence: CDR1 SQVTM, CDR2 ANQGSEA. The CDR3 extends over 21 amino acids. V shed 3 bases, J shed 10 bases, and the junction held 31 bases outside the gene matches. CDR3 sequence: CSVDIRGRGQRGLAGVREQFF. The CDR3 region has the DNA TGCAGCGTTGACATTCGAGGCAGGGGCCAGCGGGGGTTAGCGGGAGTCAGGGAGCAGTTCTTC.

This rearrangement joins TRBV5-1 to TRBJ1-3; no reliable D call. Trimming cost V 0 bases and J 0 bases, with 4 bases left between them. Germline V gene data show CDR1 as SGHRS and CDR2 as YFSETQ. This CDR3 is built from 14 residues. The CDR3: CASSLGSSGNTIYF. The CDR3 nucleotides read TGCGCCAGCAGCTTGGGCAGCTCTGGAAACACCATATATTTT.

The rearrangement links TRBV4-1 to TRBJ1-6; TRBD1 aligns across 10 bases. V was pared by 0 bases and J by 3 bases, with 8 bases of the junction left unmatched. Germline loops: CDR1 MGHRA, CDR2 YSYEKL. The CDR3 has 19 residues. The CDR3 spells CASSQEPWTGGIYNSPLHF. The CDR3 nucleotides read TGCGCCAGCAGCCAAGAACCCTGGACAGGGGGTATCTATAATTCACCCCTCCACTTT.

This clone occurred once. The chain is built from TRBV19 and TRBJ1-6, with D unclear. The CDR3 loop spans 15 amino acids. The V end lost 1 base, the J end lost 8 bases, and 12 bases lay between the germline ends. In germline, CDR1 is LNHDA, CDR2 SQIVND (reference sequence). The CDR3 nucleotides read TGTGCCAGTAGTATAGGGAGCATGACTGATTCACCCCTCCACTTT. It is translated as CASSIGSMTDSPLHF.

This chain uses TRBV6-5 with TRBJ2-7; 7 bases agree with TRBD1. Germline loops: CDR1 MNHEY, CDR2 SVGAGI. The V gene end was trimmed by 2 bases and the J gene end by 3 bases; junction bases not matched to a gene: 7. The CDR3 sequence is 15 residues long. CDR3 DNA: TGTGCCAGCAGTTACGCCGGGGACAGTTACTACGAGCAGTACTTC. It specifies CASSYAGDSYYEQYF.

This clone showed up just a few times. Different DNA sequences within this sample yield the same CDR3. V is TRBV9 and J is TRBJ1-1; TRBD1 might be the D (5 bases). Trimming removed 0 bases at V and 4 bases at J, with 10 bases between. The CDR3 has 14 amino acids. Germline-derived CDR1 and CDR2 are SGDLS and YYNGEE. CDR3 sequence: CASSVAEGSTEAFF. In DNA, the CDR3 is TGTGCCAGCAGCGTAGCGGAGGGGAGCACTGAAGCTTTCTTT.

This clone was recorded once. CDR3 amino acids: CASKRPELRLEAFF. The CDR3 DNA reads as TGTGCCAGCAAGCGCCCCGAGTTACGTCTTGAAGCTTTCTTT. This sequence joins TRBV13 and TRBJ1-1; D gene uncertain. CDR3 length: 14 residues. The V end was cut by 7 bases, the J end by 7 bases, with 19 bases between. CDR1 PRHDT and CDR2 FYEKMQ come from the germline V gene (reference sequence).

The chain uses TRBV7-2 and TRBJ1-3, with D unresolved. CDR3 length equals 14 residues. The V end lost 4 bases, the J end lost 3 bases, and 10 bases lay between the germline ends. Germline V gene lookup returns CDR1 SGHTA and CDR2 FQGNSA. The CDR3 nucleotides are TGTGCCAGCAGCTATACAGCTAATGGAAACACCATATATTTT. Amino acid sequence: CASSYTANGNTIYF.

The chain uses TRBV5-5 and TRBJ2-3; D gene ambiguous. The CDR3 spans 16 residues. The germline CDR1 and CDR2 sequences are SGHKS and YYEKEE (reference sequence). The germline V and J ends were trimmed by 3 bases and 2 bases, with 16 bases remaining between them. This CDR3 is CASSSRPERFTDTQYF. The CDR3 bases are TGTGCCAGCAGCTCCCGACCGGAGAGATTCACAGATACGCAGTATTTT.

This clone has a single count. This chain connects TRBV7-2 to TRBJ1-6; 7 positions match TRBD1. This CDR3 has 15 residues. The V segment lost 1 base and the J segment 9 bases; nucleotides outside the gene matches: 6. In germline, CDR1 is SGHTA, CDR2 FQGNSA. For the CDR3, the DNA is TGTGCCAGCAGCTTAGGGCAGGGGGTCAGTTCACCCCTCCACTTT. Translation: CASSLGQGVSSPLHF.

The chain carries TRBV3-1 (or the pseudogene TRBV3-2) and TRBJ1-2; the match to TRBD1 covers 9 bases. Germline loops: CDR1 LGHDT, CDR2 YNNKEL (reference sequence). There are 16 residues in the CDR3. Germline trimming cut 0 bases from V and 7 bases from J; bases unmatched to any gene: 9. CDR3 protein: CASSQDLTGGLSGYTF. Here the CDR3 DNA reads TGTGCCAGCAGCCAAGACCTGACAGGGGGGTTGTCTGGCTACACCTTC.

The chain employs TRBV12-3 or TRBV12-4 and TRBJ1-2; unclear D gene. The CDR3 covers 12 residues. V lost 5 bases to trimming and J lost 8 bases, with 12 bases between them. The CDR3 nucleotides read TGTGCCAGCAGTGACCCGCGGCGGGGCTACACCTTC. Translation gives CASSDPRRGYTF.

The J gene is TRBJ1-3, the V gene TRBV5-1; 10 positions match TRBD1. J lost 2 bases, V lost 1 base, and 9 bases had no gene match. The CDR3 has 18 residues. Germline assignment: CDR1 SGHRS and CDR2 YFSETQ. The CDR3, as DNA: TGCGCCAGCAGCTTGTATCCAGCGGGACAGGGGCCTGGAAACACCATATATTTT. Amino acids: CASSLYPAGQGPGNTIYF.

This chain uses TRBV6-5 with TRBJ1-2, with 7 bases that match TRBD1. The CDR3 contains 12 residues. Germline loops: CDR1 MNHEY, CDR2 SVGAGI. After removal of 6 bases from V and 4 bases from J, the junction contained 2 bases not matched to a gene. Written as DNA, the CDR3 is TGTGCCAGCAGGCCAGGGGGCTATGGCTACACCTTC. Translated, it gives CASRPGGYGYTF.

The rearrangement links TRBV7-9 to TRBJ1-4; D is possibly TRBD1 (5 bases). V was shortened by 1 base and J by 7 bases, with 25 bases between the two germline ends. In germline, CDR1 is SEHNR, CDR2 FQNEAQ (reference sequence). The CDR3 has 19 amino acids. The CDR3 DNA is TGTGCCAGCAGCTTAGTGTACGGGACTGGTACCAAATCAAGTGAAAAACTGTTTTTT. This gives the protein CASSLVYGTGTKSSEKLFF.